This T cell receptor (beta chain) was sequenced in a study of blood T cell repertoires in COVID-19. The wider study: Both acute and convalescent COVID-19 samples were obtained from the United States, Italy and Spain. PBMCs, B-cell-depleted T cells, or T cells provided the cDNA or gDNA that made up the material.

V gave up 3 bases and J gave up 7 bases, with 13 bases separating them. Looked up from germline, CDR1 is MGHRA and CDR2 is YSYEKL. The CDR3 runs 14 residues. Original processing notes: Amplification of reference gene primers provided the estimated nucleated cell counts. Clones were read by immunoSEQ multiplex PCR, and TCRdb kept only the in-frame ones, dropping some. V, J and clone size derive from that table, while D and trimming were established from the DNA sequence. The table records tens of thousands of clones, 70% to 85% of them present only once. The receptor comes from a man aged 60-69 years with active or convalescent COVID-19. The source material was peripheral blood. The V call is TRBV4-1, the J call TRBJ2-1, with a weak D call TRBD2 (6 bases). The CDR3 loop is CASSHNSLANEQFF. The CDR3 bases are TGCGCCAGCAGCCACAATTCCCTAGCGAATGAGCAGTTCTTC.